This TCR beta chain was profiled in a study of blood T cell repertoires in COVID-19. Background on the study: Italy, Spain and the United States were the sources of the convalescent and acute COVID-19 samples. From T cells, B-cell-depleted T cells, or PBMCs came the material, which was cDNA or gDNA.

As concerns this clone: Other DNA sequences from this sample encode an identical CDR3 as well.

Measured with immunoSEQ multiplex PCR; TCRdb has only the in-frame clones, and not every one. This sample has fewer than 85,000 clones, with 70% to 85% found just once. Germline CDR1 MNHEY, CDR2 SMNVEV (reference sequence). Trimming took 3 bases from V and 5 from J, leaving 8 bases between them. The CDR3 runs 14 residues. Sample: peripheral blood. This chain connects TRBV27 to TRBJ1-6; TRBD1 is a possible D gene (5 bases). The source of this sequence is a woman aged 55-69 years with acute or convalescent COVID-19. CDR3 loop: CASSFRQNNSPLHF. Written as DNA, the CDR3 is TGTGCCAGCAGTTTTCGACAGAATAATTCACCCCTCCACTTT.